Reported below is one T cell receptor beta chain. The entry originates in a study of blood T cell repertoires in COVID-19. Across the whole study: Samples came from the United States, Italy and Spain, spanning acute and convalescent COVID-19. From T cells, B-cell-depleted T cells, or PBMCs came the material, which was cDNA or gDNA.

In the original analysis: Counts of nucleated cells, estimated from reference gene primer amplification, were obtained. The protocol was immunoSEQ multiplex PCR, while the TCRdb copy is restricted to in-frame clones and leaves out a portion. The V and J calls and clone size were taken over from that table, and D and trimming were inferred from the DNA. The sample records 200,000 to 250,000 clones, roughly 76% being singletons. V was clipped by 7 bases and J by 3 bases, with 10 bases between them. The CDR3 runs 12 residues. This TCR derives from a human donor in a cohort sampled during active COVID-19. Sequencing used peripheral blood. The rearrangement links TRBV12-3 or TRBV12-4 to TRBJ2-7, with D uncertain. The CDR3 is CASTRDIYEQYF. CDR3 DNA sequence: TGTGCCAGCACCCGAGACATCTACGAGCAGTACTTC.